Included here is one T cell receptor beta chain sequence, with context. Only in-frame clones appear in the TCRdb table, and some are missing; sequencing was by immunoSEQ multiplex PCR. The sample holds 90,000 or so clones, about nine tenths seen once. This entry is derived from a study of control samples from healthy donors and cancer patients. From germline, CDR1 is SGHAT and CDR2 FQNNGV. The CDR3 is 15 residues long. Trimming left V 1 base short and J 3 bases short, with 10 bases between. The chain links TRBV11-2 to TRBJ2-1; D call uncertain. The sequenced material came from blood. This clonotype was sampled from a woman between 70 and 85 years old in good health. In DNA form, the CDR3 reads TGTGCCAGCAGCTTAGTGGTTAGTGACTACAATGAGCAGTTCTTC. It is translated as CASSLVVSDYNEQFF.